The 27 T cell receptor beta chains below were found in one sample sequenced in a study of T cell responses to AZD1222 COVID-19 vaccine. TCRdb keeps only in-frame clones here, not all; method: immunoSEQ multiplex PCR. Of around 130,000 clones listed, 91% are singletons. This material consisted of peripheral blood, taken on day 0 of AZD1222 vaccination. The receptors shown here come from an adult in good health.

The chain joins TRBV5-1 to TRBJ2-1; the D is unclear. This CDR3 contains 14 residues. Deletions cut 4 bases from V and 2 bases from J, with 10 bases between. Germline CDR1 is SGHRS and CDR2 is YFSETQ. The CDR3 DNA follows: TGCGCCAGCAGCAAAGACGAGGCCTACAATGAGCAGTTCTTC. This codes for CASSKDEAYNEQFF. Looking up the rest from reference TRBV5-1 and TRBJ2-1 gives the full variable domain: KAGVTQTPRYLIKTRGQQVTLSCSPISGHRSVSWYQQTPGQGLQFLFEYFSETQRNKGNFPGRFSGRQFSNSRSEMNVSTLELGDSALYLCASSKDEAYNEQFFGPGTRLTVL.

The genes are TRBV30 and TRBJ2-6; D may match TRBD1 or TRBD2 (5 bases each). Per germline, CDR1 GTSNPN and CDR2 SVGIG (reference sequence). The CDR3 is 16 residues long. V lost 3 bases and J 0 bases, leaving 12 bases between the germline ends. As DNA, the CDR3 is TGTGCCTGGAGCCGGGACGCCGGCTCTGGGGCCAACGTCCTGACTTTC. Translated: CAWSRDAGSGANVLTF.

This clone was recorded only once. The J gene is TRBJ1-2, the V gene TRBV18, with 7 positions matching TRBD1. Germline CDR1 and CDR2: KGHSH and LQKENI. Trimming at V came to 3 bases and at J to 2 bases, leaving 6 bases not matched to a gene. This CDR3 is 15 amino acids long. The chain's CDR3 is CASSPGTDKNYGYTF. The CDR3, as DNA: TGTGCCAGCTCACCCGGGACAGATAAAAACTATGGCTACACCTTC.

The chain employs TRBV24-1 and TRBJ1-3, with 10 bases identical to TRBD1. In germline, CDR1 is KGHDR, CDR2 SFDVKD. Trimming removed 9 bases from V and 0 bases from J; junction bases left unmatched: 13. CDR3 length: 18 residues. CDR3 sequence: CATGPGQGRESSGNTIYF. DNA of the CDR3: TGTGCCACCGGACCGGGACAGGGGCGAGAGAGCTCTGGAAACACCATATATTTT.

The chain couples TRBV5-6 to TRBJ2-5, with 10 bases that match TRBD1. The germline gives CDR1 SGHDT, CDR2 YYEEEE. V trimming: 4 bases; J trimming: 5 bases; junction bases outside the gene matches: 8. The length of the CDR3 is 15 residues. As DNA, the CDR3 is TGTGCCAGCAGCGCCGGGACAGGGGCGGCCGAGACCCAGTACTTC. Translated: CASSAGTGAAETQYF.

The V gene is TRBV27, the J gene TRBJ2-1; unclear D gene. CDR3 length: 14 amino acids. The V end was cut by 9 bases, the J end by 0 bases, with 12 bases between. Germline-derived CDR1 and CDR2 are MNHEY and SMNVEV (reference sequence). For the CDR3, the DNA is TGTGCCAGTTCAGACCCGGGCTCCTACAATGAGCAGTTCTTC. It specifies CASSDPGSYNEQFF.

The V gene is TRBV3-1 (or the pseudogene TRBV3-2), the J gene TRBJ1-1; no definite D call. V gave up 1 base and J gave up 0 bases, with 3 bases separating them. Germline loops: CDR1 LGHDT, CDR2 YNNKEL (reference sequence). The CDR3 is 13 residues long. CDR3 sequence: CASSQAMNTEAFF. The CDR3 DNA sequence: TGTGCCAGCAGCCAAGCCATGAACACTGAAGCTTTCTTT.

The chain recombines TRBV6-5 with TRBJ1-2; D gene uncertain. Germline V gene sequence: CDR1 MNHEY, CDR2 SVGAGI. The CDR3 is 14 amino acids. V lost 0 bases to trimming and J lost 4 bases, with 9 bases between them. This CDR3 reads CASSYSGEPYGYTF. The CDR3 region has the DNA TGTGCCAGCAGTTACTCTGGCGAGCCCTATGGCTACACCTTC.

The J gene is TRBJ1-4, the V gene TRBV27, with D uncertain. V gave up 10 bases and J gave up 5 bases, with 8 bases separating them. Germline CDR1 reads MNHEY; CDR2 reads SMNVEV (reference sequence). This CDR3 comprises 11 residues. The CDR3 is CATRRNEKLFF. The CDR3 region has the DNA TGTGCCACGAGACGGAATGAAAAACTGTTTTTT.

V and J are TRBV2 and TRBJ1-3; D is ambiguous. Looked up from germline, CDR1 is SNHLY and CDR2 is FYNNEI. V was clipped by 0 bases and J by 0 bases, with 6 bases between them. The CDR3 has 15 residues. CDR3 sequence (DNA): TGTGCCAGCAGTGAAGCGATTCCCTCTGGAAACACCATATATTTT. Translated, it gives CASSEAIPSGNTIYF.

This sequence joins TRBV24-1 and TRBJ2-1; TRBD2 agrees at 8 bases. The germline CDR1 and CDR2 sequences are KGHDR and SFDVKD. The CDR3 sequence is 17 residues long. V shed 0 bases, J shed 4 bases, and the junction held 7 bases outside the gene matches. CDR3 nucleotides: TGTGCCACCAGTGATTTGGCGGGACTAGGGAGTTACAATGAGCAGTTCTTC. It codes for CATSDLAGLGSYNEQFF.

The chain is built from TRBV9 and TRBJ1-1, with 12 positions matching TRBD1. The CDR3 extends over 16 amino acids. Losses at the gene ends were 2 bases for V and 6 bases for J; bases not matched to a gene: 8. Germline-derived CDR1 and CDR2 are SGDLS and YYNGEE. The CDR3 DNA is TGTGCCAGCAGCGTCGGGACAGGGGGCTTTAATCCTGAAGCTTTCTTT. Translating gives CASSVGTGGFNPEAFF. The variable domain in full, with the rest retrieved from reference TRBV9 and TRBJ1-1, is DSGVTQTPKHLITATGQRVTLRCSPRSGDLSVYWYQQSLDQGLQFLIQYYNGEERAKGNILERFSAQQFPDLHSELNLSSLELGDSALYFCASSVGTGGFNPEAFFGQGTRLTVV.

The chain uses TRBV6-2 or TRBV6-3 and TRBJ1-5; TRBD1 matches at 9 bases. Germline CDR1 and CDR2: MNHEY and SVGEGT. The V gene end was trimmed by 2 bases and the J gene end by 10 bases; junction bases not matched to a gene: 9. The CDR3 consists of 15 residues. The CDR3 is CASSYPGQGPFPQHF. The CDR3 DNA follows: TGTGCCAGCAGTTACCCGGGACAGGGCCCTTTTCCCCAGCATTTT.

The chain combines TRBV3-1 (or the pseudogene TRBV3-2) with TRBJ2-2; D is uncertain. The length of the CDR3 is 14 residues. CDR1 LGHDT and CDR2 YNNKEL come from the germline V gene (reference sequence). V lost 1 base, J lost 5 bases, and 8 bases lay in between. Here the CDR3 reads CASSQGVSTGELFF. CDR3 in DNA: TGTGCCAGCAGCCAAGGTGTGTCAACCGGGGAGCTGTTTTTT.

V and J are TRBV10-3 and TRBJ1-1, with D uncertain. Trimming took 6 bases from V and 5 from J, leaving 7 bases between them. The CDR3 runs 11 residues. Per the germline V gene, CDR1 is ENHRY and CDR2 is SYGVKD. As DNA, the CDR3 is TGTGCCATCAGGGACGCAACTGAAGCTTTCTTT. The encoded protein is CAIRDATEAFF.

This clone was counted a single time. The rearrangement joins TRBV9 to TRBJ2-1; 10 bases are a match to TRBD2. Germline CDR1 and CDR2: SGDLS and YYNGEE. The CDR3 spans 16 residues. V lost 2 bases and J lost 0; bases outside the gene matches: 2. The CDR3 sequence is CASSVPSGSSYNEQFF. In DNA, the CDR3 is TGTGCCAGCAGCGTCCCTAGCGGGAGCTCCTACAATGAGCAGTTCTTC.

The rearrangement joins TRBV27 to TRBJ2-7, with a weak D call TRBD2 (5 bases). Germline V gives CDR1 MNHEY, CDR2 SMNVEV (reference sequence). V lost 3 bases, J lost 5 bases, and 8 bases lay in between. The CDR3 is 12 amino acids. CDR3: CASSFAGDEQYF. As DNA, the CDR3 is TGTGCCAGCAGTTTCGCCGGGGACGAGCAGTACTTC.

This sequence joins TRBV5-4 and TRBJ2-1, with 13 nucleotides matching TRBD2. The V and J ends lost 5 bases and 2 bases, in that order; junction bases with no gene match: 4. The CDR3 length is 16 residues. The germline gives CDR1 SGHNT, CDR2 YYREEE (reference sequence). CDR3: CASSFGTSGTYNEQFF. In nucleotides, the CDR3 is TGTGCCAGCAGTTTCGGGACTAGCGGGACCTACAATGAGCAGTTCTTC.

J is TRBJ1-1 and V is TRBV30; D remains unclear. V shed 5 bases and J shed 7 bases, with 14 bases lying between them. There are 12 residues in the CDR3. Looked up from germline, CDR1 is GTSNPN and CDR2 is SVGIG (reference sequence). The CDR3 DNA follows: TGTGCCTGGGCTTCGTCGGGGTATGAAGCTTTCTTT. Its translation: CAWASSGYEAFF.

The chain has TRBV19 and TRBJ2-7; D possibly uses TRBD1 or TRBD2 (5 bases each). The V gene lost 7 bases and the J gene lost 4 bases, with 20 bases spanning the gap. The CDR3 has 15 residues. CDR1 is LNHDA and CDR2 is SQIVND in the germline V gene (reference sequence). The CDR3 region has the DNA TGTGCCAGTACTTCCGGTAGCGAGGGGAAATACGAGCAGTACTTC. Encoded protein: CASTSGSEGKYEQYF.

The genes are TRBV11-2 and TRBJ1-1, with D maybe TRBD1 (5 bases). This CDR3 contains 16 residues. CDR1 SGHAT and CDR2 FQNNGV come from the germline V gene. The V end lost 3 bases, the J end lost 1 base, and 15 bases lay between the germline ends. For the CDR3, the DNA is TGTGCCAGCAGCTTCCCTTACAGCGGGGGGAACACTGAAGCTTTCTTT. Protein: CASSFPYSGGNTEAFF.

The V and J genes are TRBV5-6 and TRBJ1-2, with a tentative D call TRBD1 (5 bases). Trimming left V 4 bases short and J 6 bases short, with 19 bases between. Germline V CDR1 and CDR2: SGHDT, YYEEEE. The CDR3 is made up of 15 amino acids. CDR3 amino acids: CASSTPGGYGDGYTF. Written as DNA, the CDR3 is TGTGCCAGCAGCACCCCGGGGGGGTATGGGGATGGCTACACCTTC. Full variable domain (remainder filled in from reference TRBV5-6 and TRBJ1-2): DAGVTQSPTHLIKTRGQQVTLRCSPKSGHDTVSWYQQALGQGPQFIFQYYEEEERQRGNFPDRFSGHQFPNYSSELNVNALLLGDSALYLCASSTPGGYGDGYTFGSGTRLTVV.

This sequence joins TRBV19 and TRBJ1-1, with TRBD1 identical over 8 bases. From germline, CDR1 is LNHDA and CDR2 SQIVND (reference sequence). After removal of 2 bases from V and 1 base from J, the junction contained 9 bases not matched to a gene. The CDR3 runs to 17 residues. This CDR3 reads CASSILRTGRGNTEAFF. The CDR3 nucleotides are TGTGCCAGTAGTATATTGAGGACAGGGCGGGGGAACACTGAAGCTTTCTTT. Full variable domain (rest looked up from reference TRBV19 and TRBJ1-1): DGGITQSPKYLFRKEGQNVTLSCEQNLNHDAMYWYRQDPGQGLRLIYYSQIVNDFQKGDIAEGYSVSREKKESFPLTVTSAQKNPTAFYLCASSILRTGRGNTEAFFGQGTRLTVV.

This chain links TRBV20-1 with TRBJ1-5, with D unclear. Trimming removed 3 bases from V and 6 bases from J, with 12 bases in between. Germline loops: CDR1 DFQATT, CDR2 SNEGSKA (reference sequence). CDR3 size: 13 residues. The CDR3: CSASKGSRQPQHF. CDR3 nucleotide sequence: TGCAGTGCTAGTAAAGGGTCCCGTCAGCCCCAGCATTTT.

The chain recombines TRBV29-1 with TRBJ2-3; D is possibly TRBD1 (6 bases). V dropped 3 bases and J dropped 4 bases, with 26 bases sitting between them. Germline CDR1 SQVTM, CDR2 ANQGSEA. This CDR3 region has 18 residues. The CDR3 DNA reads TGCAGCGTTGAGTTGGGGCCGGGACATACTATACTACCAGATACGCAGTATTTT. It yields the protein CSVELGPGHTILPDTQYF.

The chain couples TRBV5-4 to TRBJ1-6; D is perhaps TRBD1 (6 bases). Per germline, CDR1 SGHNT and CDR2 YYREEE (reference sequence). This CDR3 is built from 14 residues. V gave up 2 bases and J gave up 7 bases, with 10 bases separating them. CDR3 nucleotide sequence: TGTGCCAGCAGCTTAGGGGGGGTCAATTCACCCCTCCACTTT. Its translation: CASSLGGVNSPLHF.

This clone was counted a few times. V is TRBV7-9 and J is TRBJ1-4, with D possibly TRBD1 on 5 matching bases. The CDR3 is made up of 14 amino acids. Deletions cut 4 bases from V and 8 bases from J, with 14 bases between. CDR1 and CDR2 from the germline V gene are SEHNR and FQNEAQ (reference sequence). CDR3 coding DNA: TGTGCCAGCAGCTCGACGGGACTGTGGGAAAAACTGTTTTTT. This translates into CASSSTGLWEKLFF.